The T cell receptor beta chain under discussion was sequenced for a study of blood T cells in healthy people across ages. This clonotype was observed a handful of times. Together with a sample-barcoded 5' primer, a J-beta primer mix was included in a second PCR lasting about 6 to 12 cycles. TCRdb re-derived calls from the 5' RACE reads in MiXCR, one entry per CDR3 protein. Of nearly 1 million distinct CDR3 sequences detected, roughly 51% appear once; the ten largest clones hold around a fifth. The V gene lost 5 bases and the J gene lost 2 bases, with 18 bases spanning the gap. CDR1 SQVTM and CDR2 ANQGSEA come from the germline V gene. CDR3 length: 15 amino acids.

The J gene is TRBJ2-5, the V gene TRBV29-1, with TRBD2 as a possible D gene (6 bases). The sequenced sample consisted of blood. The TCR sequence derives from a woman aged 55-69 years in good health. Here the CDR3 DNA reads TGCAGCGTTTCCCGGCGGGGAGCGGTTCAAGAGACCCAGTACTTC. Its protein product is CSVSRRGAVQETQYF.